This TCR beta chain derives from a study of OX40 agonist ivuxolimab in advanced cancers. Study details: Cancers in dose escalation were hepatocellular, melanoma, renal cell and head and neck.

On this clone itself: Antigen specificity is unknown.

The assay was immunoSEQ multiplex PCR, and TCRdb's table has in-frame clones only and misses some. Of some 110,000 clones listed, under 95% are singletons. General study results and limits: Among T cells, CD8+ cells averaged more expanded clones than CD4+ cells.

The sequenced sample was CD4+ or CD8+ T cells sorted from blood, obtained in a trial of the OX40 agonist ivuxolimab. This TCR was sampled from an adult with an advanced solid tumor such as melanoma, head and neck, liver or kidney cancer.

The CDR3 DNA is TGTGCCAGCAGCGTAGATAGGGGGGCAGGACTAAACATTCAGTACTTC. Its translation: CASSVDRGAGLNIQYF. V gene TRBV9 combines with J gene TRBJ2-4; D could derive from TRBD1 or TRBD2 (6 bases each). Looked up from germline, CDR1 is SGDLS and CDR2 is YYNGEE. The CDR3 loop spans 16 amino acids. V was trimmed by 0 bases and J by 6 bases, leaving 16 bases between them. The full variable domain, in which reference TRBV9 and TRBJ2-4 provide the parts outside the CDR3, is DSGVTQTPKHLITATGQRVTLRCSPRSGDLSVYWYQQSLDQGLQFLIQYYNGEERAKGNILERFSAQQFPDLHSELNLSSLELGDSALYFCASSVDRGAGLNIQYFGAGTRLSVL.